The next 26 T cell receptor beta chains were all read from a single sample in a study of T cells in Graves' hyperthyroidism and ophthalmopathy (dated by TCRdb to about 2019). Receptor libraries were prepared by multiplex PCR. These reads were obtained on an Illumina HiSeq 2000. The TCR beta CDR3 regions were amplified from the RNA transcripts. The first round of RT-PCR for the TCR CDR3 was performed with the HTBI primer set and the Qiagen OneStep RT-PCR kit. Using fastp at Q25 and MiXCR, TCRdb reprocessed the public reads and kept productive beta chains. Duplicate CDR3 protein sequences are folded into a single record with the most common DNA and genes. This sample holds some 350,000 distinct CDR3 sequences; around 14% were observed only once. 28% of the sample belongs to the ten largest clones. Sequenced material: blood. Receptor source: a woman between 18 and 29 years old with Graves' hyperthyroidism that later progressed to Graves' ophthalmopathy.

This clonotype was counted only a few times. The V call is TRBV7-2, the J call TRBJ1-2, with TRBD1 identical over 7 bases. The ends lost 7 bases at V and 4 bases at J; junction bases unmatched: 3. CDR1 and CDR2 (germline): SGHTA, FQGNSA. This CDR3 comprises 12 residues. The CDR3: CASITGVYGYTF. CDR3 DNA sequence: TGTGCCAGCATCACAGGGGTCTATGGCTACACCTTC.

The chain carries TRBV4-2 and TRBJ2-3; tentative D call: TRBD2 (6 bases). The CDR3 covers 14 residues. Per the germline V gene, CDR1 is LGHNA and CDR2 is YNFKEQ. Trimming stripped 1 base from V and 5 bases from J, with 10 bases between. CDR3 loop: CASSQAGVEDTQYF. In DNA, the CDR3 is TGTGCCAGCAGCCAAGCGGGAGTGGAAGATACGCAGTATTTT.

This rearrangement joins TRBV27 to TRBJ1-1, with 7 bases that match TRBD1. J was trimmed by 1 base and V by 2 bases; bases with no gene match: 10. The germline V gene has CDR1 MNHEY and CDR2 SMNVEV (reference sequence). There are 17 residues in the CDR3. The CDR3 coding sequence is TGTGCCAGCAGTTTAATCCCCCCGGGACAGCAGAACACTGAAGCTTTCTTT. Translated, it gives CASSLIPPGQQNTEAFF.

Here the CDR3 DNA reads TGTGCCAGTAGTGGACTGCGCTATTCACCCCTCCACTTT. Translated: CASSGLRYSPLHF. The rearrangement uses TRBV19 and TRBJ1-6; no definite D call. Germline assignment: CDR1 LNHDA and CDR2 SQIVND (reference sequence). Trimming removed 5 bases at V and 8 bases at J, with 10 bases between. The CDR3 runs to 13 residues.

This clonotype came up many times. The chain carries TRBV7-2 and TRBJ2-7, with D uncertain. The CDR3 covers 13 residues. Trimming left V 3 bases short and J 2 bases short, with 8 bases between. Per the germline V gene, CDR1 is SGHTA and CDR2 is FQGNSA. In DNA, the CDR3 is TGTGCCAGCAGCTTGCTACAAGCCTACGAGCAGTACTTC. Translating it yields CASSLLQAYEQYF.

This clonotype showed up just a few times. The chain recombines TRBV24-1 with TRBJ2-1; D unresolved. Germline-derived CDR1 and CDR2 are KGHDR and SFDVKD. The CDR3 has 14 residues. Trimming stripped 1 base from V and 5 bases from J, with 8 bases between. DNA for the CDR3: TGTGCCACCAGTGATTTAGGGCGGCACAATGAGCAGTTCTTC. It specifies CATSDLGRHNEQFF.

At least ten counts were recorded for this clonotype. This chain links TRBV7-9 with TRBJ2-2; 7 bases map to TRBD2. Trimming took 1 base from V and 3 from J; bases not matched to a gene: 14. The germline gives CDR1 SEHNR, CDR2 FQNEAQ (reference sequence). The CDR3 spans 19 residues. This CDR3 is CASSLGGSGREHDTGELFF. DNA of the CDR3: TGTGCCAGCAGCTTAGGCGGTTCGGGGCGGGAGCACGACACCGGGGAGCTGTTTTTT.

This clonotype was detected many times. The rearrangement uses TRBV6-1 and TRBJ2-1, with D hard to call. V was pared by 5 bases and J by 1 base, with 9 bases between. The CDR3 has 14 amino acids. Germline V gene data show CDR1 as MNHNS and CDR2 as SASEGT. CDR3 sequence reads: CASSMGPSYNEQFF. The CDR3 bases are TGTGCCAGCAGTATGGGTCCATCCTACAATGAGCAGTTCTTC.

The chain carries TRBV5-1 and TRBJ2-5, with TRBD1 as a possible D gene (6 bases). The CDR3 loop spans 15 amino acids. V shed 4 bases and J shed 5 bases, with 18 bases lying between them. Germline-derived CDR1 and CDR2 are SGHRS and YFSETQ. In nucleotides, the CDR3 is TGCGCCAGCAGCACCTACCAGGGGCGAAGCGAGACCCAGTACTTC. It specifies CASSTYQGRSETQYF. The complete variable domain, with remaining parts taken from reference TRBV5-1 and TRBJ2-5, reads KAGVTQTPRYLIKTRGQQVTLSCSPISGHRSVSWYQQTPGQGLQFLFEYFSETQRNKGNFPGRFSGRQFSNSRSEMNVSTLELGDSALYLCASSTYQGRSETQYFGPGTRLLVL.

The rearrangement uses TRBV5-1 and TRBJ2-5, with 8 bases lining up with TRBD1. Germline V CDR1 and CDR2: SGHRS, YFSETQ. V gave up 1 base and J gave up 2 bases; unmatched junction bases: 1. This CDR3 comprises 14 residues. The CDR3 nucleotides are TGCGCCAGCAGCTTGTGGACAGGGCAAGAGACCCAGTACTTC. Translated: CASSLWTGQETQYF.

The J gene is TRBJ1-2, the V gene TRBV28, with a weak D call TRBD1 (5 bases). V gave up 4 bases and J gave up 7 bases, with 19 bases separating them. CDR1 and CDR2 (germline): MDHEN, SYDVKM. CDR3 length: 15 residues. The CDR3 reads CASSSRVRQGGGYTF. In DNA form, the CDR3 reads TGTGCCAGCAGTTCTCGGGTCCGGCAGGGAGGTGGCTACACCTTC.

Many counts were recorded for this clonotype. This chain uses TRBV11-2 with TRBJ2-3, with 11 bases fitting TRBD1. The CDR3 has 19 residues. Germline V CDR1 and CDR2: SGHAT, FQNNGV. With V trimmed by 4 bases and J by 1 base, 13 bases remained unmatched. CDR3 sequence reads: CASSSVPGQGEVGTDTQYF. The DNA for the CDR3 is TGTGCCAGCAGCTCCGTCCCGGGACAGGGGGAAGTGGGCACAGATACGCAGTATTTT.

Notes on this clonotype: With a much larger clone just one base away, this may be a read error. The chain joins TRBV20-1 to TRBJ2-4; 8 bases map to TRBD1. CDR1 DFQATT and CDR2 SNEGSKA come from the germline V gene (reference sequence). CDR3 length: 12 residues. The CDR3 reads CSSVDRDYTQYF. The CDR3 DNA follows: TGCAGCTCCGTGGACAGGGATTACACTCAGTACTTC.

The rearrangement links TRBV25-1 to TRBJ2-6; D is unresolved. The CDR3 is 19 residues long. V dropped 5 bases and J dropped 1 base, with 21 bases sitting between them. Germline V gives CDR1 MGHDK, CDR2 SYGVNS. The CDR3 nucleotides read TGTGCCAGCAGTAAAGCCAGGATCCCCGTGGGATCTGGGGCCAACGTCCTGACTTTC. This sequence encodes CASSKARIPVGSGANVLTF.

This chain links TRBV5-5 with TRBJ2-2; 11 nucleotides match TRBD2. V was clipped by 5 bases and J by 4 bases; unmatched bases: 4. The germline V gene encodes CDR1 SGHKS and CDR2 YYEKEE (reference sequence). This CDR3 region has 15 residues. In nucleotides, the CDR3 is TGTGCCAGCAGTATCCTAGCGGGAGGCACCGGGGAGCTGTTTTTT. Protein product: CASSILAGGTGELFF. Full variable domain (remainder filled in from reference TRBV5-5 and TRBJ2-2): DAGVTQSPTHLIKTRGQQVTLRCSPISGHKSVSWYQQVLGQGPQFIFQYYEKEERGRGNFPDRFSARQFPNYSSELNVNALLLGDSALYLCASSILAGGTGELFFGEGSRLTVL.

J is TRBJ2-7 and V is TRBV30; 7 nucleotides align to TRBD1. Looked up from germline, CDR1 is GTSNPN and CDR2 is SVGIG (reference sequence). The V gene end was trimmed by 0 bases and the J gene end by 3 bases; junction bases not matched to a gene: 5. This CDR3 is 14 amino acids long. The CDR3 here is CAWSVRQGYYEQYF. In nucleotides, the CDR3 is TGTGCCTGGAGTGTACGACAGGGCTACTACGAGCAGTACTTC.

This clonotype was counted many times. The CDR3 nucleotides read TGCAGTGCTGCCCGGAATGAGCAGTTCTTC. It encodes CSAARNEQFF. The J gene is TRBJ2-1, the V gene TRBV20-1; D not certain. Trimming stripped 5 bases from V and 7 bases from J, with 6 bases between. CDR1 and CDR2 (germline): DFQATT, SNEGSKA (reference sequence). This CDR3 comprises 10 residues.

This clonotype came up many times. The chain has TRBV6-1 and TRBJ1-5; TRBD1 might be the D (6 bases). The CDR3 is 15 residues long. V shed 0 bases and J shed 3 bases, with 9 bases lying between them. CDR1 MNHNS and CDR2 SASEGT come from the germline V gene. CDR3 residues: CASSEAGGDNQPQHF. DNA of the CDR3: TGTGCCAGCAGTGAAGCAGGGGGGGACAATCAGCCCCAGCATTTT.

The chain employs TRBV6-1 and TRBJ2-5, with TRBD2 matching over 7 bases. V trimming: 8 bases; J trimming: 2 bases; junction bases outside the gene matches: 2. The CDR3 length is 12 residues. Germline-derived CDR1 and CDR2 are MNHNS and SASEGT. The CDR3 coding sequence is TGTGCCAGCCCTAGCGGTCAAGAGACCCAGTACTTC. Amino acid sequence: CASPSGQETQYF.

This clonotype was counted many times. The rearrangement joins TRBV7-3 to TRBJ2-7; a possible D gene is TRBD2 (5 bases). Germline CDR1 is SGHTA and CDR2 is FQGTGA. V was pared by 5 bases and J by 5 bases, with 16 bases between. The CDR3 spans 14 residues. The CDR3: CASSRLGAGDEQYF. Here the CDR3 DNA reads TGTGCCAGCAGCCGATTGGGCGCCGGGGACGAGCAGTACTTC.

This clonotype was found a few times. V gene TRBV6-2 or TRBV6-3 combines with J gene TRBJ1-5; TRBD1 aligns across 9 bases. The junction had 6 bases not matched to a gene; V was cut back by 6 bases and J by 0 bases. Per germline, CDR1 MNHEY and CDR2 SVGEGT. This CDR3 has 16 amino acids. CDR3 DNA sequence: TGTGCCAGCAGCCCATCGGACAGGGGTAGCAATCAGCCCCAGCATTTT. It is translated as CASSPSDRGSNQPQHF.

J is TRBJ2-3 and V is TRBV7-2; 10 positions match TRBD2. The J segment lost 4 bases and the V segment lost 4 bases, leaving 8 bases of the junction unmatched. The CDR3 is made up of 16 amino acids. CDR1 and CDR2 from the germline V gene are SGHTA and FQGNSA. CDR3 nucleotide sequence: TGTGCCAGCAGCTCGCGGGCTAGCGGGGGCGCAGATACGCAGTATTTT. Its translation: CASSSRASGGADTQYF.

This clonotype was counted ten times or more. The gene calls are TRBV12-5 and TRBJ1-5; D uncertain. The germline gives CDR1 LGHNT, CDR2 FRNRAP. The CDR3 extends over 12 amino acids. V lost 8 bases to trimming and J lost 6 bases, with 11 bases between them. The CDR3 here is CASTTGSQPQHF. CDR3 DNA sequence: TGTGCTAGTACTACCGGGAGTCAGCCCCAGCATTTT. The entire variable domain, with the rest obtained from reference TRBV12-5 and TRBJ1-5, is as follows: DARVTQTPRHKVTEMGQEVTMRCQPILGHNTVFWYRQTMMQGLELLAYFRNRAPLDDSGMPKDRFSAEMPDATLATLKIQPSEPRDSAVYFCASTTGSQPQHFGDGTRLSIL.

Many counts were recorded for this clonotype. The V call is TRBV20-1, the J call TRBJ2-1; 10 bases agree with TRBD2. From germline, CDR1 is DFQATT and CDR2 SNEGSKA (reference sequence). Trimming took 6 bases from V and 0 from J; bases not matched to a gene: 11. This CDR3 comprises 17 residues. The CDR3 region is CSAVASGRLGSYNEQFF. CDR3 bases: TGCAGTGCGGTGGCTAGCGGGAGATTGGGCTCCTACAATGAGCAGTTCTTC.

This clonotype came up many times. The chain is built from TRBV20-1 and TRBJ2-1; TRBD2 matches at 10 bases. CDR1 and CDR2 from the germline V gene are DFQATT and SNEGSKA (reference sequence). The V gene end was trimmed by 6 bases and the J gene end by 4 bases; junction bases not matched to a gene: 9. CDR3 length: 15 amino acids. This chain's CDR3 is CSAQAPSGGYNEQFF. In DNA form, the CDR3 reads TGCAGTGCACAAGCCCCTAGCGGGGGATACAATGAGCAGTTCTTC.

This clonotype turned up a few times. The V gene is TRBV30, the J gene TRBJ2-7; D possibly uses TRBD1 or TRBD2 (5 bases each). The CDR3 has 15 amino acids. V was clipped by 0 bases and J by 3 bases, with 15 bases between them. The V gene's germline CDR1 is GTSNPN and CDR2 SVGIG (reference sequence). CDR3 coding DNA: TGTGCCTGGAGTGTACTTGAGGGGCTGAGCTACGAGCAGTACTTC. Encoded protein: CAWSVLEGLSYEQYF.